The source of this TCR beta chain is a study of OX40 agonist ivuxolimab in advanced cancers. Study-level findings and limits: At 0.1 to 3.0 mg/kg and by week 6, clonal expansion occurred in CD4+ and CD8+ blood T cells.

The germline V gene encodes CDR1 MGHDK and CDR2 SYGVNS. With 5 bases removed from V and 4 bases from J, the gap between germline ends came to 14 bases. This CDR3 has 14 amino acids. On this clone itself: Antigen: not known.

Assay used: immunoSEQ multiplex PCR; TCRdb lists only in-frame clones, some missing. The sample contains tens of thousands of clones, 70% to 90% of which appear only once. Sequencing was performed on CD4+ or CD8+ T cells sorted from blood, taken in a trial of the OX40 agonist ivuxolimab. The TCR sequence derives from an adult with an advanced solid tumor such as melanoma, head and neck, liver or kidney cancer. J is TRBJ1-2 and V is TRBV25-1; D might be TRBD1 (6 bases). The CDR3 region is CASSFSAQGYGYTF. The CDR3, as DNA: TGTGCCAGCAGTTTTAGTGCACAGGGCTATGGCTACACCTTC.